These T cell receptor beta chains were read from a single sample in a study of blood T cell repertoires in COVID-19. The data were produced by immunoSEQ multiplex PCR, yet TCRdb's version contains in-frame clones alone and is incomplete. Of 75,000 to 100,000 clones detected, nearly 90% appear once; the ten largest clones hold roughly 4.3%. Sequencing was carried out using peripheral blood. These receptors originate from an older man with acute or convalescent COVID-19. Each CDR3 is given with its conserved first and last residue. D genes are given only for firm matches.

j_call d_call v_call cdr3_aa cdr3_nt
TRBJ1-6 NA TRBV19 CASSFERSPLHF TGTGCCAGTAGTTTCGAGCGGTCACCCCTCCACTTT
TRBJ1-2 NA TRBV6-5 CASSYSGQTSNYGYTF TGTGCCAGCAGTTATTCCGGACAGACTTCTAACTATGGCTACACCTTC
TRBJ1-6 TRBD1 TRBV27 CASGQDRGTSPLHF TGTGCCAGCGGGCAAGACAGGGGGACATCACCCCTCCACTTT
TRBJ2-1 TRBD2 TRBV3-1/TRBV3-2 CASSQTGGEQFF TGTGCCAGCAGCCAGACGGGGGGAGAGCAGTTCTTC
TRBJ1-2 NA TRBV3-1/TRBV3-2 CASSPRLGGEGYTF TGTGCCAGCAGCCCCCGTTTAGGGGGGGAAGGCTACACCTTC
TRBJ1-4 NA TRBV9 CASSVAGIGPEKLFF TGTGCCAGCAGCGTAGCCGGGATAGGCCCTGAAAAACTGTTTTTT
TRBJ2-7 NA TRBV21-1 CASSKGDSGTYEQYF TGTGCCAGCAGCAAAGGGGATAGCGGGACCTACGAGCAGTACTTC
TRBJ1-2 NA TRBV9 CASSVRAEGWDGLDYGYTF TGTGCCAGCAGCGTTCGGGCGGAGGGATGGGACGGACTTGACTATGGCTACACCTTC
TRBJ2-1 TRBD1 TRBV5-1 CASSFKGAPDEQFF TGCGCCAGCAGCTTCAAGGGGGCTCCCGATGAGCAGTTCTTC
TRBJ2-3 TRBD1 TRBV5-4 CASSPRTGEDTQYF TGTGCCAGCAGCCCACGGACAGGGGAGGATACGCAGTATTTT
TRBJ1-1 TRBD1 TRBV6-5 CASSPAGQGNTEAFF TGTGCCAGCAGTCCCGCGGGACAGGGGAACACTGAAGCTTTCTTT
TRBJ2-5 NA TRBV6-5 CASRGALGETQYF TGTGCCAGCCGGGGGGCCCTTGGAGAGACCCAGTACTTC
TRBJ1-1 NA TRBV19 CASSLSVNTEAFF TGTGCCAGTAGCCTTTCTGTGAACACTGAAGCTTTCTTT
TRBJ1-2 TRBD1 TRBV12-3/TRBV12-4 CASSLRDSRGYTF TGTGCCAGCAGTTTAAGGGACAGTCGGGGCTACACCTTC
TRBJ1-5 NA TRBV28 CASSLAQYSNQPQHF TGTGCCAGCAGTTTAGCACAGTATAGCAATCAGCCCCAGCATTTT
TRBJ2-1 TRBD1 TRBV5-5 CASSSKRQGVNNEQFF TGTGCCAGCAGCTCCAAACGACAGGGAGTAAACAATGAGCAGTTCTTC
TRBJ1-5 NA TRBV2 CASSETGGDQPQHF TGTGCCAGCAGTGAAACGGGGGGTGATCAGCCCCAGCATTTT
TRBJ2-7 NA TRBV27 CASSFSPQGGLDEQYF TGTGCCAGCAGTTTCTCTCCGCAGGGAGGACTGGACGAGCAGTACTTC
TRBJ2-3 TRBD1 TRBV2 CASSQGQVYTDTQYF TGTGCCAGCAGTCAGGGACAGGTTTACACAGATACGCAGTATTTT
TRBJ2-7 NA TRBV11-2 CASSFGDKFNEQYF TGTGCCAGCAGCTTCGGGGACAAATTCAACGAGCAGTACTTC
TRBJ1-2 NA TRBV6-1 CASSEAGQAYGYTF TGTGCCAGCAGTGAAGCGGGGCAGGCGTATGGCTACACCTTC
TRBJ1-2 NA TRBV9 CASSDAPSGLYGYTF TGTGCCAGCAGCGATGCACCTTCAGGCCTCTATGGCTACACCTTC
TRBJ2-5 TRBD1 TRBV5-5 CASSLRETGGGETQYF TGTGCCAGCAGCTTGCGAGAGACAGGGGGTGGAGAGACCCAGTACTTC